Below, 27 T cell receptor beta chains from the same sample are listed, as sequenced in a study of blood T cells in healthy people across ages. A second PCR, run for roughly 6 to 11 cycles, used a sample-barcoded 5' primer plus a J-beta primer mix. TCRdb independently ran MiXCR on the 5' RACE reads; one entry per CDR3 protein. Found here are approximately 730,000 distinct CDR3 sequences, roughly 45% of them singletons; the top ten hold under 25%. Sample: blood. Receptors were obtained from a woman aged 60 to 75 in good health.

The chain uses TRBV21-1 and TRBJ2-7. TRBV21-1 is an annotated pseudogene. The CDR3 length is 12 residues. CDR3 nucleotide sequence: TGTGCCAGCACCAAAACCGCGAACGAGCAGTACTTC. This encodes CASTKTANEQYF.

About this clonotype: The DNA is omitted, as the CDR3 cannot be located on it reliably, and the CDR3 follows TCRdb's listing. The rearrangement uses TRBV20-1 and TRBJ2-1; the table calls TRBD2, which could not be checked here. The CDR3 spans 13 amino acids, including both terminal residues. Looked up from germline, CDR1 is DFQATT and CDR2 is SNEGSKA (reference sequence). The CDR3 here is CSARVGGGALVFF.

This rearrangement joins TRBV10-3 to TRBJ2-1, with 10 positions matching TRBD2. The CDR3 sequence is 14 residues long. Germline-derived CDR1 and CDR2 are ENHRY and SYGVKD. Losses at the gene ends were 11 bases for V and 2 bases for J; bases not matched to a gene: 6. The CDR3 region has the DNA TGTGCCCTCCAAGGGACTAGCGCCTACAATGAGCAGTTCTTC. Its protein is CALQGTSAYNEQFF.

This CDR3 reads CSARRREDTQYF. The DNA for the CDR3 is TGCAGTGCTAGGAGGCGGGAAGATACGCAGTATTTT. This chain joins TRBV20-1 and TRBJ2-3; D is perhaps TRBD2 (6 bases). This CDR3 has 12 amino acids. Germline V lookup: CDR1 DFQATT, CDR2 SNEGSKA (reference sequence). V was trimmed by 3 bases and J by 5 bases, leaving 9 bases between them.

The V and J genes are TRBV7-9 and TRBJ1-1, with a possible D match to TRBD1 (6 bases). The CDR3 runs 15 residues. Trimming removed 1 base from V and 7 bases from J, with 16 bases in between. The germline gives CDR1 SEHNR, CDR2 FQNEAQ (reference sequence). The CDR3 coding sequence is TGTGCCAGCAGCTTAGTAGGGGGAACAGGAAATGAAGCTTTCTTT. Translating gives CASSLVGGTGNEAFF.

The chain recombines TRBV20-1 with TRBJ1-6; TRBD1 matches at 7 bases. This CDR3 comprises 15 residues. The germline gives CDR1 DFQATT, CDR2 SNEGSKA (reference sequence). J gave up 5 bases and V 3 bases, and 7 bases lay outside the gene matches. CDR3 coding DNA: TGCAGTGCTAGGGACCGGGACAGCAATAATTCACCCCTCCACTTT. This gives the protein CSARDRDSNNSPLHF.

This clonotype was counted only a few times. The chain combines TRBV2 with TRBJ1-2; D gene uncertain. The V gene lost 8 bases and the J gene lost 0 bases, with 10 bases spanning the gap. The germline V gene encodes CDR1 SNHLY and CDR2 FYNNEI. CDR3 length equals 13 residues. CDR3 sequence (DNA): TGTGCCAGCCATTACAGACCTAACTATGGCTACACCTTC. It specifies CASHYRPNYGYTF.

With regard to this clonotype: A junction boundary mismatches the germline segment, possibly from a read error. The chain carries TRBV15 and TRBJ1-2; possibly TRBD1 for D (5 bases). This CDR3 is 12 amino acids long. CDR1 is LNHNV, CDR2 YYDKDF, per germline (reference sequence). CDR3 coding DNA: TGTGCCACCAGCAGATCAGGGTCGGGATACATCTTC. Protein: CATSRSGSGYIF.

The V call is TRBV7-3, the J call TRBJ1-1, with D maybe TRBD1 (5 bases). The V end was cut by 5 bases, the J end by 3 bases, with 10 bases between. Germline loops: CDR1 SGHTA, CDR2 FQGTGA. This CDR3 has 13 residues. The CDR3 bases are TGTGCCAGCAGCGGGGGGGATTACACTGAAGCTTTCTTT. The encoded protein is CASSGGDYTEAFF.

The V call is TRBV5-4, the J call TRBJ2-2; D is possibly TRBD1 or TRBD2 (6 bases each). The CDR3 extends over 17 amino acids. V lost 0 bases and J 3 bases, leaving 15 bases between the germline ends. The V gene's germline CDR1 is SGHNT and CDR2 YYREEE (reference sequence). The CDR3 DNA reads as TGTGCCAGCAGCTTGGCTCCTGGGGGGCAGGACACCGGGGAGCTGTTTTTT. Its protein is CASSLAPGGQDTGELFF.

CDR3 nucleotides: TGCAGTGCTCGAGGGGGACTAGCAGGTGGTTCCTACGAGCAGTACTTC. It specifies CSARGGLAGGSYEQYF. The V call is TRBV20-1, the J call TRBJ2-7; TRBD2 matches 9 bases. Per germline, CDR1 DFQATT and CDR2 SNEGSKA (reference sequence). The CDR3 spans 16 residues. V shed 5 bases, J shed 1 base, and the junction held 12 bases outside the gene matches.

This clonotype has more than one count but fewer than ten. The chain combines TRBV19 with TRBJ2-7; D gene unclear. Germline V gene sequence: CDR1 LNHDA, CDR2 SQIVND (reference sequence). Trimming shortened V by 1 base and J by 0 bases, and 7 bases separated the two germline ends. The CDR3 is 14 amino acids. Here the CDR3 reads CASSIAPGSYEQYF. The CDR3 nucleotides are TGTGCCAGTAGTATAGCCCCAGGCTCCTACGAGCAGTACTTC. Full variable domain (remainder filled in from reference TRBV19 and TRBJ2-7): DGGITQSPKYLFRKEGQNVTLSCEQNLNHDAMYWYRQDPGQGLRLIYYSQIVNDFQKGDIAEGYSVSREKKESFPLTVTSAQKNPTAFYLCASSIAPGSYEQYFGPGTRLTVT.

The chain couples TRBV6-1 to TRBJ2-3; no reliable D call. V was shortened by 8 bases and J by 3 bases, with 12 bases between the two germline ends. CDR1 MNHNS and CDR2 SASEGT come from the germline V gene. The CDR3 contains 13 residues. The CDR3 loop is CASDQWETDTQYF. DNA of the CDR3: TGTGCCAGCGATCAATGGGAAACAGATACGCAGTATTTT.

The sample holds many counts of this clonotype. The chain uses TRBV6-5 and TRBJ2-3; TRBD1 or TRBD2 may be the D gene (6 bases each). Germline V gene lookup returns CDR1 MNHEY and CDR2 SVGAGI. Trimming took 8 bases from V and 8 from J, leaving 20 bases between them. CDR3 length: 14 amino acids. CDR3 coding DNA: TGTGCCAGCCATCGAGGCCCAACGGGGGCTACGCAGTATTTT. Residues: CASHRGPTGATQYF.

This chain uses TRBV7-2 with TRBJ1-1, with no clear D. The CDR3 is made up of 14 amino acids. The germline gives CDR1 SGHTA, CDR2 FQGNSA. Trimming stripped 3 bases from V and 3 bases from J, with 11 bases between. The CDR3 nucleotides read TGTGCCAGCAGCTTTGCGTGGGTAGACACTGAAGCTTTCTTT. The encoded protein is CASSFAWVDTEAFF. The full variable domain, rest sourced from reference TRBV7-2 and TRBJ1-1, is GAGVSQSPSNKVTEKGKDVELRCDPISGHTALYWYRQSLGQGLEFLIYFQGNSAPDKSGLPSDRFSAERTGGSVSTLTIQRTQQEDSAVYLCASSFAWVDTEAFFGQGTRLTVV.

The chain combines TRBV20-1 with TRBJ1-2, with D unresolved. The CDR3 is 10 residues long. The germline V gene has CDR1 DFQATT and CDR2 SNEGSKA (reference sequence). V gave up 6 bases and J gave up 4 bases, with 6 bases separating them. CDR3 protein: CSAPLYGYTF. The CDR3 nucleotides read TGCAGTGCCCCCCTCTATGGCTACACCTTC.

The chain has TRBV11-2 and TRBJ2-5, with 8 bases matching TRBD2. The germline V gene has CDR1 SGHAT and CDR2 FQNNGV. The ends lost 4 bases at V and 11 bases at J; junction bases unmatched: 18. This CDR3 contains 16 residues. The DNA for the CDR3 is TGTGCCAGCAGCTCCCATCCCGGGGGGGCGAGCCTTGAGCAGTACTTC. This encodes CASSSHPGGASLEQYF.

The count of this clonotype is one. The chain uses TRBV7-2 and TRBJ2-1, with 12 bases matching TRBD2. V lost 3 bases and J lost 7; bases outside the gene matches: 10. This CDR3 is 17 amino acids long. Germline V gene sequence: CDR1 SGHTA, CDR2 FQGNSA. The CDR3 DNA reads as TGTGCCAGCAGCTTTCCTAGCGGGGGGGTACCCAGGAATGAGCAGTTCTTC. Translating it yields CASSFPSGGVPRNEQFF.

The chain is built from TRBV20-1 and TRBJ2-7, with D perhaps matching TRBD1 or TRBD2 (5 bases each). This CDR3 contains 14 residues. Trimming pared 5 bases from V and 4 bases from J, leaving 18 bases between. Germline CDR1 reads DFQATT; CDR2 reads SNEGSKA (reference sequence). CDR3 sequence (DNA): TGCAGTGCTGGGAGAGGGGCTCTCATTTACGAGCAGTACTTC. Amino acid sequence: CSAGRGALIYEQYF.

The table lists this clonotype with a few counts. The chain combines TRBV20-1 with TRBJ1-4, with D maybe TRBD1 (6 bases). CDR3 size: 12 residues. CDR1 is DFQATT, CDR2 SNEGSKA, per germline (reference sequence). V lost 6 bases to trimming and J lost 7 bases, with 12 bases between them. This CDR3 is CSARGAGEKLFF. CDR3 in DNA: TGCAGTGCCAGGGGCGCGGGTGAAAAACTGTTTTTT.

As regards this clonotype: A much larger clone differs from this one at a single base, so this may be a read error. The rearrangement uses TRBV7-2 and TRBJ2-5; D unclear. Germline V gene sequence: CDR1 SGHTA, CDR2 FQGNSA. This CDR3 spans 11 amino acids. This chain's CDR3 is CAGSLYNEQYF. DNA for the CDR3: TGTGCCGGCAGCTTATACAATGAGCAGTACTTC.

The CDR3 region is CAGGTTGEQYF. CDR3 bases: TGTGCCGGGGGGACGACCGGCGAGCAGTACTTC. V gene TRBV6-1 combines with J gene TRBJ2-7; D is perhaps TRBD2 (6 bases). The CDR3 loop spans 11 amino acids. The germline V and J ends were trimmed by 11 bases and 6 bases, with 14 bases remaining between them. Germline V gene data show CDR1 as MNHNS and CDR2 as SASEGT.

This clonotype appeared once. The chain has TRBV10-2 and TRBJ2-3, with 15 bases fitting TRBD2. Unmatched junction bases numbered 2, after V lost 6 bases and J lost 4 bases. Germline V gives CDR1 WSHSY, CDR2 SAAADI. The CDR3 runs 15 residues. DNA for the CDR3: TGCGCCAGCAGGGGGACTAGCGGGGGGTCAGATACGCAGTATTTT. Protein product: CASRGTSGGSDTQYF.

This clonotype was detected only a few times. J is TRBJ1-5 and V is TRBV6-2 or TRBV6-3; tentatively, D is TRBD1 (5 bases). The V end lost 5 bases, the J end lost 0 bases, and 17 bases lay between the germline ends. Looked up from germline, CDR1 is MNHEY and CDR2 is SVGEGT. The CDR3 is 17 amino acids. The CDR3 reads CASSEGRSGNSNQPQHF. The CDR3 DNA is TGTGCCAGCAGTGAGGGACGGAGCGGTAATAGCAATCAGCCCCAGCATTTT.

This clonotype appeared once. The V call is TRBV21-1, the J call TRBJ2-1; the table's D call, TRBD2, has no DNA check behind it. The J call may be mistaken, given a closer DNA end match to TRBJ2-7. TRBV21-1 is termed a pseudogene. This CDR3 is built from 18 residues. The CDR3 loop reads CASSRWLAGGKSYNEQYF. CDR3 coding DNA: TGTGCCAGCAGCAGGTGGCTAGCGGGAGGGAAGTCCTACAATGAGCAGTACTTC.

This clonotype was seen a few times. The chain employs TRBV20-1 and TRBJ2-7; D unclear. V gave up 2 bases and J gave up 2 bases, with 7 bases separating them. CDR1 DFQATT and CDR2 SNEGSKA come from the germline V gene (reference sequence). The CDR3 runs 12 residues. The CDR3 here is CSARHSPYEQYF. The CDR3 DNA is TGCAGTGCTAGACATAGCCCCTACGAGCAGTACTTC.

This clonotype was found a few times. The J gene is TRBJ2-1, the V gene TRBV29-1, with D tentatively TRBD1 (6 bases). Germline V CDR1 and CDR2: SQVTM, ANQGSEA. The CDR3 has 11 residues. V shed 0 bases and J shed 14 bases, with 11 bases lying between them. The DNA of the CDR3 is TGCAGCGTTGAAGAGGGGCAGGGGAAGTTCTTC. This encodes CSVEEGQGKFF.